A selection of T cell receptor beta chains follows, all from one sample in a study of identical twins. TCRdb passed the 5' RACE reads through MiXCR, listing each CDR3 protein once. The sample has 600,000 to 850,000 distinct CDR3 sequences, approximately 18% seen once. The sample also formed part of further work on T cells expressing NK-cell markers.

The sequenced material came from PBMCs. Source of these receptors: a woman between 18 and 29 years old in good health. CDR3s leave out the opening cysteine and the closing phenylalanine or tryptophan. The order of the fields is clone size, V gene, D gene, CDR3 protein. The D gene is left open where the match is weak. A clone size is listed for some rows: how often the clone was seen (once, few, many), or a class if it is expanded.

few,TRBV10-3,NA,AMGGYNEQF
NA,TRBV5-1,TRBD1,ASSPGQGRTNYGYT
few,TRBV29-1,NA,SVLRGSGVKRDEQF
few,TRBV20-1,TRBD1,KVRVPGQGAWEQF
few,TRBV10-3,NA,AILWEDRNEQF
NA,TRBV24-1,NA,ATSDLENEQF
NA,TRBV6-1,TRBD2,ALDRIGLAGEQY
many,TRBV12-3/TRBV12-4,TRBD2,ASSRGAGANVLT
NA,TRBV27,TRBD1,ASSLRPTGDNQPQH
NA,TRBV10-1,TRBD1,ASSDRGTGELF
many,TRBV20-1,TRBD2,SARGGLALIDTQY
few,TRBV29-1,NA,SGGTLGNEQY
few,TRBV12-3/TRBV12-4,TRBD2,ASRPRTSGGYEQY
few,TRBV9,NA,ASSTRDRPNTEAF
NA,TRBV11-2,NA,ASSLDPGSEQY
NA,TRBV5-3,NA,ARSVSCASAEQF
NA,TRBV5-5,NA,ASSPLRADEQF
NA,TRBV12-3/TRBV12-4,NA,ASSLGYERETQY